The 11 T cell receptor beta chains below were found in one sample sequenced in a study of cytomegalovirus exposure and HLA in healthy donors. The PCR made use of 60 Vbeta and 13 Jbeta primers. Clones were read by immunoSEQ multiplex PCR, and TCRdb kept only the in-frame ones, dropping some. The sample records some 110,000 clones, around 80% being singletons. The sequencing input was PBMCs. These receptors were collected from a woman aged 45 to 65 in good health and CMV-seropositive.

The chain has TRBV29-1 and TRBJ2-7, with D tentatively TRBD2 (7 bases). The CDR3 is made up of 11 amino acids. Looked up from germline, CDR1 is SQVTM and CDR2 is ANQGSEA. Trimming took 6 bases from V and 5 from J, leaving 11 bases between them. CDR3 protein: CSVGGPHEQYF. CDR3 sequence (DNA): TGCAGCGTGGGGGGGCCCCACGAGCAGTACTTC.

This clone was picked up a small number of times. This rearrangement joins TRBV30 to TRBJ1-1; tentatively, D is TRBD1 (6 bases). This CDR3 spans 18 amino acids. Germline CDR1 is GTSNPN and CDR2 is SVGIG (reference sequence). Between the trimmed V and J ends, which lost 2 bases and 0 bases, there was a span of 22 bases. Here the CDR3 DNA reads TGTGCCTGGAGTCCGGGACATATCTTATCCCAGATGAACACTGAAGCTTTCTTT. This sequence encodes CAWSPGHILSQMNTEAFF.

This clone was counted between two and nine times. In DNA form, the CDR3 reads TGTGCCAGCAGCTCAACAGGGAATTCACCCCTCCACTTT. Translating it yields CASSSTGNSPLHF. V is TRBV7-6 and J is TRBJ1-6; possible D gene TRBD1, 6 bases. The germline V gene has CDR1 SGHVS and CDR2 FNYEAQ. V gave up 4 bases and J gave up 7 bases, with 8 bases separating them. CDR3 length: 13 amino acids.

The chain links TRBV13 to TRBJ2-1, with 12 bases matching TRBD2. J gave up 9 bases and V 5 bases, and 17 bases lay outside the gene matches. Germline lookup yields CDR1 PRHDT and CDR2 FYEKMQ (reference sequence). The CDR3 length is 18 residues. The CDR3 nucleotides are TGTGCCAGCAGCATACAACCCGTACTAGCGGGGGGACCGAGTGAGCAGTTCTTC. Its protein product is CASSIQPVLAGGPSEQFF.

The chain joins TRBV19 to TRBJ2-1, with D possibly TRBD1 on 5 matching bases. The CDR3 runs to 16 residues. Trimming removed 6 bases at V and 5 bases at J, with 20 bases between. Germline CDR1 and CDR2: LNHDA and SQIVND (reference sequence). The CDR3 region has the DNA TGTGCCAGTAGCCCGAGCCGGGCAGGGCTAAACAATGAGCAGTTCTTC. Its translation: CASSPSRAGLNNEQFF.

This clone was counted a few times. V is TRBV2 and J is TRBJ2-7; 7 bases are shared with TRBD1. With 8 bases clipped from V and 3 bases from J, the junction kept 7 bases outside the gene matches. This CDR3 is 13 amino acids long. From germline, CDR1 is SNHLY and CDR2 FYNNEI. This CDR3 reads CASERTGFYEQYF. CDR3 in DNA: TGTGCCAGCGAAAGGACAGGATTCTACGAGCAGTACTTC.

In DNA, the CDR3 is TGTGCCAGCAAGTCGCCAGGGGGGCTGGGAAACACCATATATTTT. Translated, it gives CASKSPGGLGNTIYF. The chain recombines TRBV2 with TRBJ1-3, with 7 bases matching TRBD1. V lost 7 bases, J lost 4 bases, and 10 bases stayed unmatched. CDR3 length: 15 amino acids. Per the germline V gene, CDR1 is SNHLY and CDR2 is FYNNEI.

The rearrangement links TRBV6-6 to TRBJ2-7; TRBD1 matches at 7 bases. This CDR3 spans 15 amino acids. V gave up 0 bases and J gave up 6 bases; unmatched junction bases: 8. Germline V gives CDR1 MNHNY, CDR2 SVGAGI (reference sequence). CDR3 DNA sequence: TGTGCCAGCAGTTACTCGAAGGGACAGCGCTCCGAGCAGTACTTC. Encoded protein: CASSYSKGQRSEQYF.

The CDR3 protein is CASRAQAVRNTEAFF. The CDR3 DNA reads TGTGCCAGCAGGGCCCAGGCAGTGAGGAACACTGAAGCTTTCTTT. The chain joins TRBV2 to TRBJ1-1; D gene unclear. The ends were cut back, 6 bases at V and 1 base at J, with 15 bases in the middle. The CDR3 sequence is 15 residues long. CDR1 and CDR2 from the germline V gene are SNHLY and FYNNEI.

The J gene is TRBJ2-7, the V gene TRBV7-9; possible D gene TRBD2, 5 bases. The germline V gene has CDR1 SEHNR and CDR2 FQNEAQ (reference sequence). CDR3 length: 15 residues. The germline V and J ends were trimmed by 5 bases and 3 bases, with 17 bases remaining between them. CDR3 nucleotide sequence: TGTGCCAGCAGCCGCTCCGGGGTCGGGGACTACGAGCAGTACTTC. This encodes CASSRSGVGDYEQYF.

The J gene is TRBJ2-5, the V gene TRBV29-1; possible D gene TRBD2, 5 bases. The CDR3 spans 15 residues. Per the germline V gene, CDR1 is SQVTM and CDR2 is ANQGSEA. Trimming left V 0 bases short and J 5 bases short, with 16 bases between. The DNA for the CDR3 is TGCAGCGTTGAAGACCACAATATTCGAGGGGAGACCCAGTACTTC. It is translated as CSVEDHNIRGETQYF.